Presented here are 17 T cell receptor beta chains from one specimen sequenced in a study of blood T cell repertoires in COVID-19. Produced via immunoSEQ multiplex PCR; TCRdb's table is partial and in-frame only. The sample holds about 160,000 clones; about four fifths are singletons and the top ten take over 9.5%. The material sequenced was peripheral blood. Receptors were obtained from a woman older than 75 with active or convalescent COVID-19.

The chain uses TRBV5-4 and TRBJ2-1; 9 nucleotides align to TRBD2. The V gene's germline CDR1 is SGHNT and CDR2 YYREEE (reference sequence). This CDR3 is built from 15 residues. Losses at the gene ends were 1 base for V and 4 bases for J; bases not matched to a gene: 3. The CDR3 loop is CASSLTSGRYNEQFF. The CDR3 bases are TGTGCCAGCAGCTTGACGAGCGGGAGGTACAATGAGCAGTTCTTC.

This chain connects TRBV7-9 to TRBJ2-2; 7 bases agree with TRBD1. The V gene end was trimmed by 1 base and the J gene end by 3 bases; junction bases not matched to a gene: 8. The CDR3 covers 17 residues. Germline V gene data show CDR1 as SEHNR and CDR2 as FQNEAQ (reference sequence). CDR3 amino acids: CASSLGVRGSDTGELFF. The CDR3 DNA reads TGTGCCAGCAGCTTAGGCGTCAGGGGGTCTGACACCGGGGAGCTGTTTTTT.

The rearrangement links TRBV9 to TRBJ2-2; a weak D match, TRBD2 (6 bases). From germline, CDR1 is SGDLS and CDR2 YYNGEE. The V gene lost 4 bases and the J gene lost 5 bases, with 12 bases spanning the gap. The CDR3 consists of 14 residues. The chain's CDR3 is CASSPSLATGELFF. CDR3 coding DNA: TGTGCCAGCAGCCCTTCCCTAGCGACCGGGGAGCTGTTTTTT.

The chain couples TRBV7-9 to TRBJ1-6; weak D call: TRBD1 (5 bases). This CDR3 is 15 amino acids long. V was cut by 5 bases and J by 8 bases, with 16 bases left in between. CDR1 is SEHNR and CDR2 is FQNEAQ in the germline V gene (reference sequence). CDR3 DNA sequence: TGTGCCAGCAGCCATGGGGCAATTGGAGATTCACCCCTCCACTTT. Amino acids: CASSHGAIGDSPLHF.

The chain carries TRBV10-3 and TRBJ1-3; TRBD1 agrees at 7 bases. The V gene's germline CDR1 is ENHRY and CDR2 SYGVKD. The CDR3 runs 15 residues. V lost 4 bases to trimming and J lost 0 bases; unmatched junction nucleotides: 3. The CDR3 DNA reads TGTGCCATCAGTGGGACAGGTTTCTCTGGAAACACCATATATTTT. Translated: CAISGTGFSGNTIYF.

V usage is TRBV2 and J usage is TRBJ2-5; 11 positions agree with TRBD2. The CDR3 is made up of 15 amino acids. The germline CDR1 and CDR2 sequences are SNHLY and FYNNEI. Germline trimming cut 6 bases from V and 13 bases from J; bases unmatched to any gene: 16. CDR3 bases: TGTGCCAGCAGCGGGACTAGCGGACTAATCAAGCGGCCGTACTTC. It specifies CASSGTSGLIKRPYF.

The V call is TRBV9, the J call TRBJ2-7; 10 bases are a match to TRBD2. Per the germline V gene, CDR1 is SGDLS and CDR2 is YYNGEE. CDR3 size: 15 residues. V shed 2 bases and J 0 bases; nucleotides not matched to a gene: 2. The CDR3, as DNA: TGTGCCAGCAGCGTTAGCGGGAGGAGCTCCTACGAGCAGTACTTC. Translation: CASSVSGRSSYEQYF.

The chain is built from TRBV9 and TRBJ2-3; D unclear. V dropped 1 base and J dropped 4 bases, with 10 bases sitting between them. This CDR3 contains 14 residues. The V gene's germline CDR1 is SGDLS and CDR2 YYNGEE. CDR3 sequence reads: CASSVNLPADTQYF. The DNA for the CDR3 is TGTGCCAGCAGCGTAAATCTCCCCGCAGATACGCAGTATTTT.

The CDR3 sequence is CASSPAGGSRDGAYEQYF. DNA of the CDR3: TGTGCCAGCAGCCCCGCCGGGGGTTCCCGGGACGGAGCCTACGAGCAGTACTTC. The rearrangement joins TRBV9 to TRBJ2-7; the D gene is possibly TRBD2 (6 bases). The CDR3 is made up of 18 amino acids. Trimming pared 4 bases from V and 2 bases from J, leaving 25 bases between. Germline CDR1 reads SGDLS; CDR2 reads YYNGEE. The full variable domain, in which reference TRBV9 and TRBJ2-7 provide the parts outside the CDR3, is DSGVTQTPKHLITATGQRVTLRCSPRSGDLSVYWYQQSLDQGLQFLIQYYNGEERAKGNILERFSAQQFPDLHSELNLSSLELGDSALYFCASSPAGGSRDGAYEQYFGPGTRLTVT.

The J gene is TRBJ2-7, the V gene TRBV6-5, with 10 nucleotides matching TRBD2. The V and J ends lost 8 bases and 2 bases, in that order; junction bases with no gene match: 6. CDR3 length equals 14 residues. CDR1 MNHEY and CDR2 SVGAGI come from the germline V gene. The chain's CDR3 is CASQRLAGPYEQYF. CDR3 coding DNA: TGTGCCAGCCAACGACTAGCGGGTCCCTACGAGCAGTACTTC.

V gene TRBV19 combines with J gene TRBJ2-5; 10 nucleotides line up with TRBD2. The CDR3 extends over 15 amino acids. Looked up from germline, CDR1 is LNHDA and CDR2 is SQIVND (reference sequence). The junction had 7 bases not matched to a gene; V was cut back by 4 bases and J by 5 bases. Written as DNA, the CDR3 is TGTGCCAGTAGTACGGCTAGCGGGAGTGTTGAGACCCAGTACTTC. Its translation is CASSTASGSVETQYF. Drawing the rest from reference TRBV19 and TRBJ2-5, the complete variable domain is DGGITQSPKYLFRKEGQNVTLSCEQNLNHDAMYWYRQDPGQGLRLIYYSQIVNDFQKGDIAEGYSVSREKKESFPLTVTSAQKNPTAFYLCASSTASGSVETQYFGPGTRLLVL.

Here the CDR3 DNA reads TGTGCCAGCAGCCCTACGACAGGACAAGAGACCCAGTACTTC. This encodes CASSPTTGQETQYF. The V call is TRBV9, the J call TRBJ2-5, with TRBD1 as a possible D gene (6 bases). The V gene lost 4 bases and the J gene lost 2 bases, with 12 bases spanning the gap. The germline V gene encodes CDR1 SGDLS and CDR2 YYNGEE. The CDR3 is made up of 14 amino acids.

CDR3 loop: CASSQDRGEAYEQYF. The DNA of the CDR3 is TGTGCCAGCAGCCAAGATCGAGGGGAGGCCTACGAGCAGTACTTC. The rearrangement links TRBV3-1 (or the pseudogene TRBV3-2) to TRBJ2-7; perhaps TRBD2 as D (6 bases). The CDR3 runs to 15 residues. Trimming removed 0 bases at V and 2 bases at J, with 11 bases between. CDR1 is LGHDT and CDR2 is YNNKEL in the germline V gene (reference sequence).

This CDR3 reads CASRQDSNEKLFF. The CDR3 DNA sequence: TGCGCCAGCAGACAGGACAGTAATGAAAAACTGTTTTTT. The genes are TRBV5-1 and TRBJ1-4, with a possible D match to TRBD1 (6 bases). V lost 5 bases and J 4 bases, leaving 9 bases between the germline ends. Germline V lookup: CDR1 SGHRS, CDR2 YFSETQ. The CDR3 is 13 residues long.

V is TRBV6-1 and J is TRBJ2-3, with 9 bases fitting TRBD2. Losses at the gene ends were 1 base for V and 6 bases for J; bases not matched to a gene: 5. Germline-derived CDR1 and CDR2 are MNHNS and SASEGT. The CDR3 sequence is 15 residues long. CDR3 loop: CASSEVAGVMDTQYF. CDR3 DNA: TGTGCCAGCAGTGAAGTAGCGGGGGTGATGGATACGCAGTATTTT.

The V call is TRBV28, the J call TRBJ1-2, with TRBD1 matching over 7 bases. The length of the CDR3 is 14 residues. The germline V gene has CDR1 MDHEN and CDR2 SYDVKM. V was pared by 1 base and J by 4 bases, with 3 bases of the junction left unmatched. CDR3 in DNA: TGTGCCAGCAGTTTATCAGGGGGTATCTATGGCTACACCTTC. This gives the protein CASSLSGGIYGYTF.

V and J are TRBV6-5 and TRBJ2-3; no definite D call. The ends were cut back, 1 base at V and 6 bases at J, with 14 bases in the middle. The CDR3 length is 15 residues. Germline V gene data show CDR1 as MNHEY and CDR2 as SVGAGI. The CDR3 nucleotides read TGTGCCAGCAGTTACTACCCCGGGTTGTCCGATACGCAGTATTTT. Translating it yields CASSYYPGLSDTQYF.